These T cell receptor beta chains were read from a single sample in a study of T cell repertoires in cytomegalovirus infection. Antigens for these TCRs are unknown. TCRdb analysed the reads with MiXCR anew, one entry per CDR3 protein. Of hundreds of thousands of distinct CDR3 sequences in the sample, about 33% were seen once. Sequencing used cultured CD8+ T cells from PBMCs, obtained from culture after CMV antigen stimulation. Receptors originate from a human donor in good health (CMV status not recorded). Some clones in this sample may be carry-over from other donors' samples. The CDR3 runs from the conserved cysteine through the conserved F or W. A D gene is named only where the DNA matches it firmly. Clone size, where shown, is once, few, many, or a class for clones that have expanded.

TGCAGTGCTAGAGTACAGGGCGAGCTATATGGCTACACCTTC | CSARVQGELYGYTF | few | TRBJ1-2 | TRBV20-1 | 14 | -
TGTGCCATCAGTGGGGACTCGGGGGGCCCTTACGAGCAGTACTTC | CAISGDSGGPYEQYF | - | TRBJ2-7 | TRBV10-3 | 15 | -
TGTGCCAGCAGCCTCAGGGGCAGCGAGGAGACCCAGTACTTC | CASSLRGSEETQYF | many | TRBJ2-5 | TRBV3-1 | 14 | -
TGTGCCAGCAGCCCGCCGACAGGGGTTAATGAAAAACTGTTTTTT | CASSPPTGVNEKLFF | few | TRBJ1-4 | TRBV7-9 | 15 | TRBD1
TGTGCCAGCAGCTCGACCCGGGGGTTTATGGACAATGAGCAGTTCTTC | CASSSTRGFMDNEQFF | - | TRBJ2-1 | TRBV7-6 | 16 | -
TGTGCCAGCAGCTTAGAGACATACTCCTACGAGCAGTACTTC | CASSLETYSYEQYF | many | TRBJ2-7 | TRBV7-6 | 14 | -
TGTGCCAGCAGTTTCTCTCCCCTAGAGACCGGGGAGCTGTTTTTT | CASSFSPLETGELFF | - | TRBJ2-2 | TRBV12-3/TRBV12-4 | 15 | -
TGTGCCAGCAGTGACGGGGGAGGCTATGGCTACACCTTC | CASSDGGGYGYTF | few | TRBJ1-2 | TRBV6-4 | 13 | -
TGTACCAGCAGCCTAGGGACAGGAGGGGCCCAGACCCAGTACTTC | CTSSLGTGGAQTQYF | once | TRBJ2-5 | TRBV7-2 | 15 | TRBD1
TGTGCCAGCAGCCCAGGGACGGAGAGTACGTACACTGAAGCTTTCTTT | CASSPGTESTYTEAFF | few | TRBJ1-1 | TRBV7-6 | 16 | -
TGTGCCAGCAGCTTAACGGTGAACACTGAAGCTTTCTTT | CASSLTVNTEAFF | many | TRBJ1-1 | TRBV7-3 | 13 | -
TGTGCCAGCAGCTCTGACCGTCACTACGAGCGGTACTTC | CASSSDRHYERYF | - | TRBJ2-7 | TRBV7-9 | 13 | -
TGCGCCAGCAGCCAAGGGACTAGCCCGGCCTACAATGAGCAGTTCTTC | CASSQGTSPAYNEQFF | many | TRBJ2-1 | TRBV4-1 | 16 | TRBD2
TGTGCCAGCAGTTTCCCGACAGTTGCCAACACTGAAGCTTTCTTT | CASSFPTVANTEAFF | many | TRBJ1-1 | TRBV7-9 | 15 | -
TGTGCCAGCAGACGATCTCGACTAGCGGGGGGCCGGGATACGCAGTATTTT | CASRRSRLAGGRDTQYF | - | TRBJ2-3 | TRBV6-2/TRBV6-3 | 17 | TRBD2
TGTGCCAGATCGGCAGGGACGGACAATGAGCAGTTCTTC | CARSAGTDNEQFF | few | TRBJ2-1 | TRBV6-2/TRBV6-3 | 13 | -
TGTGCCAGCAGTAAAACTGCCGGAGGAAACACTGAAGCTTTCTTT | CASSKTAGGNTEAFF | - | TRBJ1-1 | TRBV25-1 | 15 | -
TGTGCCAGCAGTGTGACCCCCTACAATGAGCAGTTCTTC | CASSVTPYNEQFF | few | TRBJ2-1 | TRBV2 | 13 | -
TGTGCCAGCAGCTTCGCCAGTCGAAGGGGTAATGAGCAGTTCTTC | CASSFASRRGNEQFF | - | TRBJ2-1 | TRBV7-9 | 15 | -
TGTGCCAGCAGTTTCTCCCCCGGACTAGCGGGGGGACAATACTCCTACAATGAGCAGTTCTTC | CASSFSPGLAGGQYSYNEQFF | - | TRBJ2-1 | TRBV27 | 21 | TRBD2
TGTGCCGGCAGCACCGGGACAGGGGTACCTGTAGCCAAAAACATTCAGTACTTC | CAGSTGTGVPVAKNIQYF | - | TRBJ2-4 | TRBV5-6 | 18 | TRBD1
TGTGCCAGTAGTATTACTAGCGCCGGGAACAATGAGCAGTTCTTC | CASSITSAGNNEQFF | - | TRBJ2-1 | TRBV19 | 15 | TRBD2
TGTGCCAGCAGTCATTCAGGGGGAATCGTCGCTGAAGCTTTCTTT | CASSHSGGIVAEAFF | - | TRBJ1-1 | TRBV27 | 15 | TRBD1
TGTGCCAAGAGCGCCGGGACGCCTTACGCTGGAAACACCATATATTTT | CAKSAGTPYAGNTIYF | - | TRBJ1-3 | TRBV28 | 16 | -
TGTGCCAGCAGCCAAGAAGACGGACAGCTAGATTCACCCCTCCACTTT | CASSQEDGQLDSPLHF | - | TRBJ1-6 | TRBV3-1 | 16 | -
TGCGCCAGCAGCCAAGGGGGGGCCGACACCGGGGAGCTGTTTTTT | CASSQGGADTGELFF | - | TRBJ2-2 | TRBV4-3 | 15 | -
TGTGCCAGCAGCCCCCTTGACACACAGGGGAGTAAAGAGACCCAGTACTTC | CASSPLDTQGSKETQYF | - | TRBJ2-5 | TRBV14 | 17 | TRBD1
TGTGCCAGCAGCCCGCACGGGACTAACGAGCAGTACTTC | CASSPHGTNEQYF | - | TRBJ2-7 | TRBV7-2 | 13 | TRBD2
TGCGCCAGCAGCTTGGCGGGGACAGGGGGAGTTAATTCACCCCTCCACTTT | CASSLAGTGGVNSPLHF | - | TRBJ1-6 | TRBV5-1 | 17 | TRBD1
TGTGCCAGCGGGGGACAGGGGGTCTCTGGAAACACCATATATTTT | CASGGQGVSGNTIYF | - | TRBJ1-3 | TRBV2 | 15 | TRBD1
TGTGCCAGCAGTTACAGGGGGATAGATACGCAGTATTTT | CASSYRGIDTQYF | - | TRBJ2-3 | TRBV6-2/TRBV6-3 | 13 | -
TGTGCCAGATTCGAGACAGGGCAGCCCCACAATGAGCAGTTCTTC | CARFETGQPHNEQFF | - | TRBJ2-1 | TRBV2 | 15 | TRBD1
TGTGTCAGCAGCTTAGGCCAGGGACGAAATCAGCCCCAGCATTTT | CVSSLGQGRNQPQHF | - | TRBJ1-5 | TRBV7-6 | 15 | -
TGCGCCAGCAGCTTCAACCAGTGGGGGAAAGAGACCCAGTACTTC | CASSFNQWGKETQYF | few | TRBJ2-5 | TRBV5-1 | 15 | -
TGTGCCAGCACCGAGGGGACCAGGGGTACAGATACGCAGTATTTT | CASTEGTRGTDTQYF | many | TRBJ2-3 | TRBV7-2 | 15 | -
TGTGCCAGCAGCTTAGAATTACAGGGGGATGAGCAGTTCTTC | CASSLELQGDEQFF | few | TRBJ2-1 | TRBV7-9 | 14 | TRBD1
TGTGCCAGTAGTATCGGGACAGGGTTAGACCAAGAGACCCAGTACTTC | CASSIGTGLDQETQYF | once | TRBJ2-5 | TRBV19 | 16 | TRBD1
TGCGCCAGCAGCGCGGGGGGCCAAGTTGAGCAGTTCTTC | CASSAGGQVEQFF | - | TRBJ2-1 | TRBV4-1 | 13 | TRBD2
TGTGCCAGCAGCACTAGAAGCCGCGGGACAGGGGAGGAGTTCTTC | CASSTRSRGTGEEFF | few | TRBJ2-1 | TRBV7-6 | 15 | TRBD1
TGTGCCAGCGGACCGGTCACTGAAGCTTTCTTT | CASGPVTEAFF | - | TRBJ1-1 | TRBV25-1 | 11 | -
TGCGCCAGCAGCCAAGATCGTACCGGGAACAATGAGCAGTTCTTC | CASSQDRTGNNEQFF | - | TRBJ2-1 | TRBV4-1 | 15 | -
TGTGCCATCAGTGAATTGGAAGGGACATTACCCCTATATGCTGAAGCTTTCTTT | CAISELEGTLPLYAEAFF | - | TRBJ1-1 | TRBV10-3 | 18 | -
TGTGCCAGCAGCCCCCTACTCCGGGACCGAGGAACTGAAGCTTTCTTT | CASSPLLRDRGTEAFF | many | TRBJ1-1 | TRBV7-6 | 16 | -
TGTGCCAGCAGCTTCCGGGACAGCTACAATGAGCAGTTCTTC | CASSFRDSYNEQFF | many | TRBJ2-1 | TRBV7-2 | 14 | TRBD1
TGCGCCAGCAGCCAAGATGGGGGTCAGGGACTAGCCCAAGAGACCCAGTACTTC | CASSQDGGQGLAQETQYF | many | TRBJ2-5 | TRBV4-3 | 18 | TRBD2
TGCAGTGCTAGGACAGGGTACGGTGGCTACACCTTC | CSARTGYGGYTF | many | TRBJ1-2 | TRBV20-1 | 12 | TRBD1
TGTGCCAGCAGGCTAGCGGGGGGCGAGTTGACCAAAAACATTCAGTACTTC | CASRLAGGELTKNIQYF | - | TRBJ2-4 | TRBV27 | 17 | TRBD2
TGTGCCAGCAAGGCAGAGGAGGGGCATGGCTACACCTTC | CASKAEEGHGYTF | - | TRBJ1-2 | TRBV9 | 13 | -
TGTGCCAGCAGCTTAGCTCCGCGACTTAACTCCGAGGATGAGCAGTTCTTC | CASSLAPRLNSEDEQFF | few | TRBJ2-1 | TRBV7-9 | 17 | -
TGTGCCAGTAGTATAGATCTAGGCAATCAGCCCCAGCATTTT | CASSIDLGNQPQHF | - | TRBJ1-5 | TRBV19 | 14 | -
TGTGCCAGCACCGGAGACAGGGTTTCTGGGAACACTGAAGCTTTCTTT | CASTGDRVSGNTEAFF | - | TRBJ1-1 | TRBV2 | 16 | TRBD1
TGTGCCAGCGGGGGGGAAGGCTACACCTTC | CASGGEGYTF | - | TRBJ1-2 | TRBV9 | 10 | -
TGCGCCAGCAACCACACTCCCACGTTCTATATCCAAGAGACCCAGTACTTC | CASNHTPTFYIQETQYF | - | TRBJ2-5 | TRBV23-1 | 17 | -
TGTGCCAGCAGCCAGGGGCGTGGGGAGCTGTTTTTT | CASSQGRGELFF | - | TRBJ2-2 | TRBV7-6 | 12 | -